This T cell receptor beta chain was profiled in a study of T-cell memory formation after mild COVID-19. Study at large: Each donor largely had its own TCR clusters. General study points: A subset of responding clones appeared in pre-infection memory, suggesting cross-reactive memory joined. Shrinking CD4+ clones resided mostly in CM and EM, and CD8+ ones in EMRA.

The CDR3 covers 15 residues. The germline CDR1 and CDR2 sequences are SEHNR and FQNEAQ (reference sequence). Using its own MiXCR run on the 5' RACE reads, TCRdb lists one record per CDR3 protein. The sample yields fewer than 250,000 distinct CDR3 sequences, roughly a tenth seen once. About this clonotype itself: Antigen: not known. An end of the junction differs from the germline gene, which may be a read error.

The sequence came from a man aged 18 to 35 who had mild COVID-19 (a few samples of this study predate the infection). Cell type and time point are not known. This chain links TRBV7-9 with TRBJ2-7; no reliable D call. Material: PBMCs or a T cell subset sorted from them (not recorded which). The CDR3 loop reads CASSSPVALSYEQHF. CDR3 nucleotides: TGTGCCAGCAGCTCCCCGGTTGCTCTGTCCTACGAGCAGCACTTC.